This T cell receptor (beta chain) was profiled in a study of CXCR3-negative and CXCR3-positive naive CD8 T cells. Study-wide results and caveats: Naive cells positive for CXCR3 carried more hydrophobic TRB CDR3s than CXCR3-negative ones.

From germline, CDR1 is ENHRY and CDR2 SYGVKD. The CDR3 totals 14 residues. As for this clonotype: Antigen: not known.

In preparing the TRB cDNA libraries, 5' RACE with UMI labels was used. TCRdb derives one entry per CDR3 protein from the 5' RACE reads, leaving out DNA. The sample data list over 95,000 distinct CDR3 sequences. Source material: naive CXCR3+ CD8+ T cells from blood. The subset was: CD45RO-CCR7+CD27+CD95- naive CD8+ T cells expressing CXCR3 (TNR3+). The V call is TRBV10-3, the J call TRBJ2-1; absent DNA, TCRdb's TRBD1 call cannot be checked. The clonotype comes from a human donor in good health. Some clones in this sample may be carry-over from other donors' samples. CDR3 in amino acids: CAISPVGVDNEQFF.